This T cell receptor beta chain was identified during a study of T-cell memory formation after mild COVID-19. The CDR3 is 15 residues long. V was cut by 2 bases and J by 5 bases, with 17 bases left in between. Germline V gene sequence: CDR1 SGHRS, CDR2 YFSETQ. This clonotype was seen a few times. TCRdb passed the 5' RACE reads through MiXCR, listing each CDR3 protein once. Here the sample spans roughly 110,000 distinct CDR3 sequences, about a sixth being singletons. This chain links TRBV5-1 with TRBJ2-7, with D possibly called TRBD1 or TRBD2 (5 bases each). This TCR was recovered from an adult woman who had mild COVID-19 (a few samples of this study predate the infection). Cell type and time point are not known. Sample: PBMCs or a T cell subset sorted from them (not recorded which). The CDR3 DNA sequence: TGCGCCAGCAGCTTCGGCCAGGGAGCCGACAACGAGCAGTACTTC. As protein: CASSFGQGADNEQYF.